This TCR beta chain appears in the sequencing data of a study of cytomegalovirus exposure and HLA in healthy donors. The CDR3 runs 13 residues. V lost 4 bases, J lost 4 bases, and 10 bases lay in between. From germline, CDR1 is ENHRY and CDR2 SYGVKD. With 60 Vbeta and 13 Jbeta primers, the PCR was carried out. Sequenced by immunoSEQ multiplex PCR; TCRdb stores in-frame clones only, minus some. The data contain 110,000 to 150,000 clones, roughly 82% of them singletons. This clone occurred a few times. The sequencing input was PBMCs. The rearrangement uses TRBV10-3 and TRBJ1-2, with D perhaps TRBD1 (5 bases). The sequence came from a male donor in good health and CMV-seronegative. Written as DNA, the CDR3 is TGTGCCATCAGTGCGACAGAGATCTATGGCTACACCTTC. Amino acids: CAISATEIYGYTF.